Described below is a single T cell receptor beta chain sequence and its context. The sample originates from a study of blood T cell repertoires in COVID-19. Some clones are missing from TCRdb's copy, which holds only in-frame ones; the method was immunoSEQ multiplex PCR. Here the sample spans more than 110,000 clones, about 80% being singletons. Trimming cost V 7 bases and J 2 bases; bases outside gene matches: 6. This CDR3 contains 14 residues. Germline values: CDR1 LNHDA, CDR2 SQIVND (reference sequence). Sequencing was performed on PBMCs or T cells enriched from blood (not recorded which). This chain connects TRBV19 to TRBJ2-7; 9 nucleotides align to TRBD2. This receptor was identified in a woman aged 50 to 65 who had recovered from COVID-19. CDR3 in amino acids: CASTPAGGPYEQYF. CDR3 in DNA: TGTGCCAGTACCCCAGCGGGGGGCCCCTACGAGCAGTACTTC. The entire variable domain, with the rest obtained from reference TRBV19 and TRBJ2-7, is as follows: DGGITQSPKYLFRKEGQNVTLSCEQNLNHDAMYWYRQDPGQGLRLIYYSQIVNDFQKGDIAEGYSVSREKKESFPLTVTSAQKNPTAFYLCASTPAGGPYEQYFGPGTRLTVT.